The text below deals with one TCR beta chain. Its binding antigen is unknown. No clone much larger than this one lies a single base away; base qualities are absent. Library preparation employed the immunoSEQ multiplex PCR assay. TCRdb re-hosts the immuneACCESS table, in-frame sequences only. Its copies lack some clones; in the studies checked, an unresolved V gene accounts for under half of them, and the cause for the rest is not known. The table for this sample lists about 85,000 clones; around 94% of them were counted only once. The biggest ten clones account for around 0.25% of the sample. The CDR3 goes from the cysteine to the phenylalanine over 14 residues. Kept here is only the CDR3 DNA, which spans 42 bases and is read in frame from base 1. V is clipped by 5 bases and J by 2 bases, and the sequence between their germline boundaries is 13 bases long. Reading the germline V gene (reference sequence) gives CDR1 SEHNR and CDR2 FQNEAQ.

This entry belongs to a study of technical replicates of blood from a few donors (dated by TCRdb to the late 2010s). Rearrangement joined TRBV7-9 to TRBJ2-7; confidence is insufficient to name the D gene. Material for sequencing was T cells isolated from PBMCs. This TCR came from a human donor in good health. In nucleotide form, the sequence is TGTGCCAGCAGCCCCCCTATGGTTCCCTACGAGCAGTACTTC. It translates to CASSPPMVPYEQYF.